This entry lists 7 T cell receptor beta chains sequenced from one sample in a study of cytomegalovirus exposure and HLA in healthy donors. The table came from immunoSEQ multiplex PCR; TCRdb's copy has only in-frame clones and leaves some out. Of around 300,000 clones detected, 86% appear once; the ten largest clones hold 1%. The sequenced sample was PBMCs. The receptors were sampled from a woman between 18 and 29 years old in good health and CMV-seronegative.

The chain's CDR3 is CASSLGTVYGYTF. CDR3 in DNA: TGTGCCAGCAGTCTCGGGACAGTCTATGGCTACACCTTC. The rearrangement links TRBV2 to TRBJ1-2, with 7 bases identical to TRBD1. The germline CDR1 and CDR2 sequences are SNHLY and FYNNEI. V trimming: 5 bases; J trimming: 4 bases; junction bases outside the gene matches: 4. The CDR3 contains 13 residues. The full variable domain, with the rest looked up from reference TRBV2 and TRBJ1-2, is EPEVTQTPSHQVTQMGQEVILRCVPISNHLYFYWYRQILGQKVEFLVSFYNNEISEKSEIFDDQFSVERPDGSNFTLKIRSTKLEDSAMYFCASSLGTVYGYTFGSGTRLTVV.

In this sample, this clone turned up once. The rearrangement links TRBV19 to TRBJ2-3, with D unresolved. Per germline, CDR1 LNHDA and CDR2 SQIVND (reference sequence). V was cut by 6 bases and J by 0 bases, with 7 bases left in between. The CDR3 is made up of 13 amino acids. CDR3 DNA sequence: TGTGCCAGTAGCCTTTTAAGCACAGATACGCAGTATTTT. Its protein product is CASSLLSTDTQYF.

The rearrangement joins TRBV28 to TRBJ2-3, with 9 bases identical to TRBD2. The CDR3 has 16 residues. Germline V gene data show CDR1 as MDHEN and CDR2 as SYDVKM. Trimming at V came to 5 bases and at J to 2 bases, leaving 8 bases not matched to a gene. The CDR3 is CASSLGSSGDTDTQYF. The CDR3 DNA follows: TGTGCCAGCAGTCTGGGGTCTAGCGGGGACACAGATACGCAGTATTTT.

The chain is built from TRBV9 and TRBJ2-1; TRBD2 agrees at 10 bases. This CDR3 spans 16 amino acids. V was pared by 6 bases and J by 4 bases, with 10 bases of the junction left unmatched. The V gene's germline CDR1 is SGDLS and CDR2 YYNGEE. CDR3 loop: CASKETAGGTYNEQFF. The CDR3 DNA follows: TGTGCCAGCAAGGAAACAGCGGGGGGGACTTACAATGAGCAGTTCTTC.

The chain links TRBV7-9 to TRBJ2-5; no reliable D call. The CDR3 loop spans 13 amino acids. Germline V gene lookup returns CDR1 SEHNR and CDR2 FQNEAQ (reference sequence). The V end was cut by 1 base, the J end by 5 bases, with 8 bases between. DNA of the CDR3: TGTGCCAGCAGCTTAGTTACGGGTGAGACCCAGTACTTC. It translates to CASSLVTGETQYF.

The rearrangement links TRBV7-2 to TRBJ2-7; D may be TRBD2 (5 bases). Germline-derived CDR1 and CDR2 are SGHTA and FQGNSA. V was pared by 5 bases and J by 1 base, with 18 bases between. The CDR3 loop spans 16 amino acids. The CDR3 spells CASSPLHWESSYEQYF. The CDR3 region has the DNA TGTGCCAGCAGCCCCCTTCACTGGGAGAGTTCCTACGAGCAGTACTTC.

The chain combines TRBV30 with TRBJ1-5, with TRBD1 matching 7 bases. The CDR3 spans 14 residues. Unmatched junction bases numbered 3, after V lost 0 bases and J lost 4 bases. Per germline, CDR1 GTSNPN and CDR2 SVGIG (reference sequence). CDR3 sequence: CAWSVPGGNQPQHF. The CDR3 DNA follows: TGTGCCTGGAGTGTACCAGGGGGGAATCAGCCCCAGCATTTT. The full variable domain, its missing parts supplied by reference TRBV30 and TRBJ1-5, is SQTIHQWPATLVQPVGSPLSLECTVEGTSNPNLYWYRQAAGRGLQLLFYSVGIGQISSEVPQNLSASRPQDRQFILSSKKLLLSDSGFYLCAWSVPGGNQPQHFGDGTRLSIL.